The 7 T cell receptor beta chains presented below share a single source sample, sequenced in a study of T cell responses to AZD1222 COVID-19 vaccine. Clones were read by immunoSEQ multiplex PCR, and TCRdb kept only the in-frame ones, dropping some. The sample contains 130,000 or so clones, about 89% of which appear only once. The sequences come from peripheral blood, collected 28 days after the second dose of the MenACWY control vaccine. The receptors were sampled from an adult who received the MenACWY meningococcal vaccine as a control.

The chain employs TRBV28 and TRBJ1-2, with D tentatively TRBD1 (5 bases). Per the germline V gene, CDR1 is MDHEN and CDR2 is SYDVKM. This CDR3 contains 17 residues. V was pared by 3 bases and J by 5 bases, with 22 bases between. The CDR3 loop is CASSLDSRDWGSYGYTF. DNA for the CDR3: TGTGCCAGCAGTTTGGACTCCCGGGACTGGGGTTCATATGGCTACACCTTC.

The V and J genes are TRBV18 and TRBJ2-5; D remains ambiguous. The germline V gene encodes CDR1 KGHSH and CDR2 LQKENI. This CDR3 comprises 16 residues. V lost 3 bases and J 5 bases, leaving 19 bases between the germline ends. The CDR3 here is CASSPPTGGIWETQYF. The CDR3 DNA sequence: TGTGCCAGCTCACCCCCAACTGGCGGCATCTGGGAGACCCAGTACTTC.

This chain connects TRBV29-1 to TRBJ1-3; 12 bases match TRBD1. The CDR3 is 16 residues long. Germline V gene sequence: CDR1 SQVTM, CDR2 ANQGSEA. Trimming removed 7 bases from V and 3 bases from J; junction bases left unmatched: 10. The chain's CDR3 is CSGVRGTGGGGNTIYF. Written as DNA, the CDR3 is TGCAGCGGCGTAAGGGGGACAGGGGGCGGTGGAAACACCATATATTTT.

The genes are TRBV30 and TRBJ1-6; a possible D gene is TRBD1 (5 bases). Germline V gene sequence: CDR1 GTSNPN, CDR2 SVGIG (reference sequence). The length of the CDR3 is 14 residues. The V end lost 3 bases, the J end lost 9 bases, and 15 bases lay between the germline ends. CDR3 loop: CAWRGDLLSSPLHF. For the CDR3, the DNA is TGTGCCTGGAGGGGGGACCTACTCAGTTCACCCCTCCACTTT.

The chain links TRBV27 to TRBJ2-3; no clear D gene. The CDR3 has 12 residues. Trimming removed 4 bases at V and 2 bases at J, with 4 bases between. CDR1 is MNHEY, CDR2 SMNVEV, per germline (reference sequence). For the CDR3, the DNA is TGTGCCAGCAGTTCCTACACAGATACGCAGTATTTT. Protein: CASSSYTDTQYF.

This rearrangement joins TRBV29-1 to TRBJ1-1; D is undetermined. Germline CDR1 reads SQVTM; CDR2 reads ANQGSEA. The V end lost 7 bases, the J end lost 7 bases, and 13 bases lay between the germline ends. The length of the CDR3 is 11 residues. DNA for the CDR3: TGCAGCGAGAACCGGGAGCGTGAAGCTTTCTTT. Translated: CSENREREAFF. The variable domain in full, with the rest retrieved from reference TRBV29-1 and TRBJ1-1, is SAVISQKPSRDICQRGTSLTIQCQVDSQVTMMFWYRQQPGQSLTLIATANQGSEATYESGFVIDKFPISRPNLTFSTLTVSNMSPEDSSIYLCSENREREAFFGQGTRLTVV.

Concerning this clone: The junction and the germline gene differ at one end; a read error may be behind it. The rearrangement links TRBV7-7 to TRBJ2-5, with TRBD2 as a possible D gene (5 bases). In germline, CDR1 is SSHAT, CDR2 FNYEAQ (reference sequence). The CDR3 spans 14 residues. CDR3: CASSFSRGSETQYF. The CDR3 nucleotides read TGTGCTAGCAGCTTTTCCCGGGGATCGGAGACCCAGTACTTC. Looking up the rest from reference TRBV7-7 and TRBJ2-5 gives the full variable domain: GAGVSQSPRYKVTKRGQDVTLRCDPISSHATLYWYQQALGQGPEFLTYFNYEAQPDKSGLPSDRFSAERPEGSISTLTIQRTEQRDSAMYRCASSFSRGSETQYFGPGTRLLVL.